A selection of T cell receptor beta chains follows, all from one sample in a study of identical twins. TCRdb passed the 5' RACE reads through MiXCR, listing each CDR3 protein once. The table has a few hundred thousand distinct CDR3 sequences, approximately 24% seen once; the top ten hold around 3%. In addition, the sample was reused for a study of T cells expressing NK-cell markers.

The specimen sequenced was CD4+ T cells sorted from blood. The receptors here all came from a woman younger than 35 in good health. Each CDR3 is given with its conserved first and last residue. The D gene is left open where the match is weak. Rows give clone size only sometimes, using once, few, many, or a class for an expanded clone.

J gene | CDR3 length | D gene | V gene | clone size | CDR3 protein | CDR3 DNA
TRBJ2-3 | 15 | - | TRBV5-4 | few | CASSLGRDGTDTQYF | TGTGCCAGCAGCTTGGGGCGGGACGGCACAGATACGCAGTATTTT
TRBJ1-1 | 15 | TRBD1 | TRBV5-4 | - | CASSSQGGHGTEAFF | TGTGCCAGCAGCTCGCAGGGGGGACATGGCACTGAAGCTTTCTTT
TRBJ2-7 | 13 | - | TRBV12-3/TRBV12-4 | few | CASTLTLTYEQYF | TGTGCCAGCACCCTGACCCTAACCTACGAGCAGTACTTC
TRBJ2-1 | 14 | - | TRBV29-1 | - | CSVERGSTYNEQFF | TGCAGCGTTGAAAGGGGGTCGACCTACAATGAGCAGTTCTTC
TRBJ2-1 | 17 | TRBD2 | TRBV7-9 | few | CASSYRLAGGLYNEQFF | TGTGCCAGCAGCTACCGACTAGCGGGGGGTCTATACAATGAGCAGTTCTTC
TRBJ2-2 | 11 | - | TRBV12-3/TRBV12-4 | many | CASRGFGELFF | TGTGCCAGTAGGGGGTTCGGGGAGCTGTTTTTT
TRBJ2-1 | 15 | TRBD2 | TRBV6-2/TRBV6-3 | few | CASSPLAGRYNEQFF | TGTGCCAGCAGTCCACTAGCGGGAAGATACAATGAGCAGTTCTTC
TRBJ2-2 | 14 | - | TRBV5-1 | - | CASSWSQDTGELFF | TGCGCCAGCAGCTGGTCACAAGACACCGGGGAGCTGTTTTTT
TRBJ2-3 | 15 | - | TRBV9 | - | CASSAFDRTTDTQYF | TGTGCCAGCAGCGCTTTCGACAGGACCACAGATACGCAGTATTTT
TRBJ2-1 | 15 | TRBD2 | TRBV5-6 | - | CASSSLAGFVDEQFF | TGTGCCAGCAGTAGCCTAGCGGGATTCGTGGATGAGCAGTTCTTC
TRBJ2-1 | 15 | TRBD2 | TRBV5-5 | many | CASSYRSGDYNEQFF | TGTGCCAGCAGCTACCGTAGCGGGGATTACAATGAGCAGTTCTTC
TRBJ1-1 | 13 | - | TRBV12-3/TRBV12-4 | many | CASSSYGRAEAFF | TGTGCCAGCAGTTCATACGGGCGGGCTGAAGCTTTCTTT
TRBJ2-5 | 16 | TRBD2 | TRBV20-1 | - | CSATGTSGIQQETQYF | TGCAGTGCGACAGGGACTAGCGGAATCCAACAAGAGACCCAGTACTTC
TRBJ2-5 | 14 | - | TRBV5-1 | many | CASSTQGYVETQYF | TGCGCCAGCAGCACCCAGGGATATGTGGAGACCCAGTACTTC
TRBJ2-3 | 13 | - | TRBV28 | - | CASIGQYTDTQYF | TGTGCCAGCATTGGTCAGTACACAGATACGCAGTATTTT
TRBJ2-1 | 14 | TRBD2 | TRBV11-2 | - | CASSSFVGGSVNFF | TGTGCCAGCAGCTCCTTTGTGGGCGGGAGTGTGAATTTCTTC
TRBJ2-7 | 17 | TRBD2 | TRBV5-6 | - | CASSFSAAAGGRYEQYF | TGTGCCAGCAGCTTTTCGGCCGCAGCGGGGGGGAGGTACGAGCAGTACTTC
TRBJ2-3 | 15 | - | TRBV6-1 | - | CASSRSRAVGDTQYF | TGTGCCAGCAGCCGGAGCCGAGCTGTAGGTGATACGCAGTATTTT
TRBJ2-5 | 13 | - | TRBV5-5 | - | CASSLARRETQYF | TGTGCCAGCAGCTTGGCGAGGAGAGAGACCCAGTACTTC
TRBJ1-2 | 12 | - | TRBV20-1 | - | CSASNNNYGYTF | TGCAGTGCCTCCAACAATAACTATGGCTACACCTTC
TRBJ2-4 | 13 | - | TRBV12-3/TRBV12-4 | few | CASSFSRGNIQYF | TGTGCCAGCAGTTTTTCGAGGGGAAACATTCAGTACTTC
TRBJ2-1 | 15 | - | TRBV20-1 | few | CSARGAGEGDGEQFF | TGCAGTGCTAGAGGGGCGGGCGAAGGGGATGGTGAGCAGTTCTTC
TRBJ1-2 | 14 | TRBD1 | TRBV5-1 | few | CASSLGTGPYGYTF | TGCGCCAGCAGCTTGGGGACAGGGCCCTATGGCTACACCTTC
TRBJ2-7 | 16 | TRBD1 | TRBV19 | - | CASSIQPGQGFHEQYF | TGTGCCAGTAGTATTCAGCCGGGACAGGGTTTTCACGAGCAGTACTTC
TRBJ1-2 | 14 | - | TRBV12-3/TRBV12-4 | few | CASSFGQRAFGYTF | TGTGCCAGCAGTTTCGGGCAGCGGGCCTTTGGCTACACCTTC
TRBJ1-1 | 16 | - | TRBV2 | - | CASSQGHSFRNTEAFF | TGTGCCAGCAGTCAGGGACACTCTTTCCGGAACACTGAAGCTTTCTTT